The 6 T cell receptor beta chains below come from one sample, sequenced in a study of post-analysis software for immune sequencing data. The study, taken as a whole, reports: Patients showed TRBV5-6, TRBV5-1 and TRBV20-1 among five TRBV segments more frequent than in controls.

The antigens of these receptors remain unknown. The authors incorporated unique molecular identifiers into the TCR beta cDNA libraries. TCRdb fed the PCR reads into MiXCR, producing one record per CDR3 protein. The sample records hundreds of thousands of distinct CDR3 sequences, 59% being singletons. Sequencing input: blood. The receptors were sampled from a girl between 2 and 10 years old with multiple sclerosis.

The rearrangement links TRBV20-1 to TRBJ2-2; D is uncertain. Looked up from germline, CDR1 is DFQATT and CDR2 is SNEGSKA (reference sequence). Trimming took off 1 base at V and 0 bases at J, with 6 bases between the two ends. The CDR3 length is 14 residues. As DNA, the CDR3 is TGCAGTGCTAGAGGAACTACGAACACCGGGGAGCTGTTTTTT. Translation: CSARGTTNTGELFF.

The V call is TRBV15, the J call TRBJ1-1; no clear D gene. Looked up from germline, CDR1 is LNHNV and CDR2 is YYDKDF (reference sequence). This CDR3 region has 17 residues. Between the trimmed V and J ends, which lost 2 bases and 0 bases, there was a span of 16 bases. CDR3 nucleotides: TGTGCCACCAGCAGAAAGGGCAGAGCACGTTTGAACACTGAAGCTTTCTTT. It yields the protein CATSRKGRARLNTEAFF.

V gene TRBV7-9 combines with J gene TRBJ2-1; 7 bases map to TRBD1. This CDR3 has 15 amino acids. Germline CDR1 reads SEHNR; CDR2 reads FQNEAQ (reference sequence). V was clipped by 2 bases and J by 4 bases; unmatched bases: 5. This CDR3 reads CASSLRGRNYNEQFF. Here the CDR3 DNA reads TGTGCCAGCAGCTTAAGGGGGCGAAATTACAATGAGCAGTTCTTC.

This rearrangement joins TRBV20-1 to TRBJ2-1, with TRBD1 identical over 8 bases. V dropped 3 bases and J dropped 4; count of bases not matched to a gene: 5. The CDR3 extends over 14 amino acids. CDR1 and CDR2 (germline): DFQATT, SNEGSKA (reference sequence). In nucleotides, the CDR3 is TGCAGTGCTAGCGTCGGACAGGGATACAATGAGCAGTTCTTC. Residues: CSASVGQGYNEQFF.

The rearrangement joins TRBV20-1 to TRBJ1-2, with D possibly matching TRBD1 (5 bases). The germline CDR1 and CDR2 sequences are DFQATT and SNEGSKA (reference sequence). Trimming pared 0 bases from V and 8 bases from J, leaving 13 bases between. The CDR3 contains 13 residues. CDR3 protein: CSARDRDSVGYTF. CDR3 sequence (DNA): TGCAGTGCTAGAGACAGGGACTCGGTCGGCTACACCTTC.

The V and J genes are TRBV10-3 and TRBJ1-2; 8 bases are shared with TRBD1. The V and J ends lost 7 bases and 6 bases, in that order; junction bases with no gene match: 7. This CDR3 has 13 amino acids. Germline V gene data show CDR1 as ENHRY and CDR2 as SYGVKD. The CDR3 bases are TGTGCCATCAACTCGGGACAGGCTCATGGCTACACCTTC. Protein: CAINSGQAHGYTF.